This TCR beta chain was sequenced during a study of blood T cell repertoires in COVID-19. Study information: The analysed material was cDNA or gDNA that came from T cells, B-cell-depleted T cells, or PBMCs.

About this clone itself: Its ends do not fully match the called genes, so a read error is possible.

The germline CDR1 and CDR2 sequences are SGDLS and YYNGEE. The CDR3 runs to 13 residues. Only in-frame clones appear in the TCRdb table, and some are missing; sequencing was by immunoSEQ multiplex PCR. The sample carries about 150,000 clones, about 88% recorded once. The rearrangement joins TRBV9 to TRBJ2-5; D is uncertain. Sequencing was done on a sample of peripheral blood. This receptor was identified in a human donor with COVID-19, enrolled during active disease. The donor label of this sample is uncertain. CDR3 in amino acids: CASSVVKREIQYF. CDR3 nucleotide sequence: TGTGCCAGCAGCGTAGTCAAAAGAGAGATCCAGTACTTC.